Described below is a single T cell receptor (beta chain) sequence and its context. In the original processing: Amplified reference gene primers provided the basis for estimating nucleated cell counts. The repertoire was sequenced with immunoSEQ multiplex PCR; TCRdb's copy has only in-frame clones and lacks some. V and J calls plus clone size are reproduced from that table; the DNA served to infer D and trimming. The sample carries 95,000 to 110,000 clones, about 85% recorded once. V was pared by 5 bases and J by 8 bases, with 8 bases between. Germline loops: CDR1 KGHDR, CDR2 SFDVKD. The CDR3 has 12 residues. The sample belongs to a study of blood T cell repertoires in COVID-19. Across the study: Samples taken during acute and convalescent COVID-19 were collected in the United States, Italy and Spain. T cells, B-cell-depleted T cells, or PBMCs supplied cDNA or gDNA.

The clonotype was recovered from a man in his forties or fifties in a cohort sampled during active COVID-19. This chain connects TRBV24-1 to TRBJ2-2; D not certain. The sequenced material came from peripheral blood. The CDR3 here is CATSAPSGELFF. The CDR3 DNA sequence: TGTGCCACCAGTGCCCCGTCGGGGGAGCTGTTTTTT.